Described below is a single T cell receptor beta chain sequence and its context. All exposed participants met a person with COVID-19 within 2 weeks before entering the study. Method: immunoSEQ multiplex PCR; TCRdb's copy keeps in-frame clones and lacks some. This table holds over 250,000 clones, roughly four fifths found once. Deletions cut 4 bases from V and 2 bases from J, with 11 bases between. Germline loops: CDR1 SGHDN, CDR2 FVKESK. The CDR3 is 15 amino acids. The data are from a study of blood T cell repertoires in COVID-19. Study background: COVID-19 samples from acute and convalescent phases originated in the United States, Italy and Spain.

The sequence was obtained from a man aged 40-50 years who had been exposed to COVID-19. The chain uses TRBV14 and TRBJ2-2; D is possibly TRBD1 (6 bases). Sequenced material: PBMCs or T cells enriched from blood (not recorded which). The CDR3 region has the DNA TGTGCCAGCAGCCCCCGGACAGAAAACACCGGGGAGCTGTTTTTT. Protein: CASSPRTENTGELFF. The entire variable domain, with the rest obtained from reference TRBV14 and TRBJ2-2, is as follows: EAGVTQFPSHSVIEKGQTVTLRCDPISGHDNLYWYRRVMGKEIKFLLHFVKESKQDESGMPNNRFLAERTGGTYSTLKVQPAELEDSGVYFCASSPRTENTGELFFGEGSRLTVL.